This T cell receptor beta chain originates from a study of T cell changes during pregnancy in multiple sclerosis. A single count supports this clone. Generated by immunoSEQ multiplex PCR, the TCRdb table keeps only in-frame clones and is missing some. The table includes tens of thousands of clones, around 94% detected once. The CDR3 is 16 amino acids. Looked up from germline, CDR1 is LNHDA and CDR2 is SQIVND (reference sequence). With 4 bases clipped from V and 1 base from J, the junction kept 9 bases outside the gene matches. The receptor comes from a female donor with multiple sclerosis, enrolled in a pregnancy study. V gene TRBV19 combines with J gene TRBJ1-1; 7 bases map to TRBD1. Sample: peripheral blood, taken in the third trimester of pregnancy. DNA of the CDR3: TGTGCCAGTAGTACCCCGGGACAGCCTACGAACACTGAAGCTTTCTTT. Translation: CASSTPGQPTNTEAFF.